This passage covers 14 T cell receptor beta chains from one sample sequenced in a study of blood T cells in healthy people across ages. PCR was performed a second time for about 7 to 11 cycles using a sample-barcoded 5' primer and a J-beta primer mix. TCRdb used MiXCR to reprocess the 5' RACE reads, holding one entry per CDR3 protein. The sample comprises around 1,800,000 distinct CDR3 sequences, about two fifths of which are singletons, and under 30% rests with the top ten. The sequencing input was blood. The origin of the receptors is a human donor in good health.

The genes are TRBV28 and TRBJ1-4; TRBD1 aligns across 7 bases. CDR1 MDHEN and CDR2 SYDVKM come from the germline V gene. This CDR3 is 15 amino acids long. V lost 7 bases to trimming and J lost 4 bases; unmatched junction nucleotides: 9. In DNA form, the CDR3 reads TGTGCCAGCAACGTACAGGGGAGGAATAATGAAAAACTGTTTTTT. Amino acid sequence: CASNVQGRNNEKLFF.

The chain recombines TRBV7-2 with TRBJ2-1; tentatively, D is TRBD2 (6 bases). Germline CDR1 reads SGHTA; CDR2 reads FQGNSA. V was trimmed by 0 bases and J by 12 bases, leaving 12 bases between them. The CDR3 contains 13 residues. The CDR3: CASSLATRGSQFF. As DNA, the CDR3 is TGTGCCAGCAGCTTAGCGACTAGAGGGTCGCAGTTCTTC. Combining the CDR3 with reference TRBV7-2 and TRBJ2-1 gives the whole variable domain GAGVSQSPSNKVTEKGKDVELRCDPISGHTALYWYRQSLGQGLEFLIYFQGNSAPDKSGLPSDRFSAERTGGSVSTLTIQRTQQEDSAVYLCASSLATRGSQFFGPGTRLTVL.

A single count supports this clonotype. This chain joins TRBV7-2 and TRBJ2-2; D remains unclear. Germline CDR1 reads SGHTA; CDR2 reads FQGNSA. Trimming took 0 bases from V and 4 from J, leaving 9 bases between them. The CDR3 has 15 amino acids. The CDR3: CASSLAWWSTGELFF. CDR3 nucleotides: TGTGCCAGCAGCTTAGCCTGGTGGAGCACCGGGGAGCTGTTTTTT.

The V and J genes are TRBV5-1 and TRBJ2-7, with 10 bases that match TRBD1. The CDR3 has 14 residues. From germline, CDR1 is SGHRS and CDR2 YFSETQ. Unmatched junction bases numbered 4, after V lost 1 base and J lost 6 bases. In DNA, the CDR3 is TGCGCCAGCAGCTTGTCGACAGGGGGCCGCGAGCAGTACTTC. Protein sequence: CASSLSTGGREQYF.

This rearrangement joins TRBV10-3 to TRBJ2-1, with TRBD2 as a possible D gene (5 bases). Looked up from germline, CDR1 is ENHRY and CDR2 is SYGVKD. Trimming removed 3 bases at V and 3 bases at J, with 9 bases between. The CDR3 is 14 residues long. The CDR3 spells CAISELTSYNEQFF. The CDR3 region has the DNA TGTGCCATCAGTGAACTAACTAGCTACAATGAGCAGTTCTTC.

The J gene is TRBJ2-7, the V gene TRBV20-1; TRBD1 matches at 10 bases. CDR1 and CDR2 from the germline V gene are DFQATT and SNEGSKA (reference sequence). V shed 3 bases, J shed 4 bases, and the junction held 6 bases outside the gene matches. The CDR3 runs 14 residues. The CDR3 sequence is CSASRQGALYEQYF. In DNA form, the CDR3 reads TGCAGTGCTAGCAGACAGGGGGCGTTGTACGAGCAGTACTTC.

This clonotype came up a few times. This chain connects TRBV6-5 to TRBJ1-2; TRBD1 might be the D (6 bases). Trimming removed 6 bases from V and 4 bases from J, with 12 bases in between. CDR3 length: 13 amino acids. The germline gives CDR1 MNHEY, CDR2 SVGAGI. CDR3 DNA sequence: TGTGCCAGCAGACCCACAGGGACCTATGGCTACACCTTC. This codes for CASRPTGTYGYTF.

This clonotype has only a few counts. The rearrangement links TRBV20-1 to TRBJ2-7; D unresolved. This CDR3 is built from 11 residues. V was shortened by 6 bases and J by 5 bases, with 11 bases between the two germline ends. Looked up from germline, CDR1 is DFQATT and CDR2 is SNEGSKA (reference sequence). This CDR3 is CSAKKADEQYF. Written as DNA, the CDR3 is TGCAGTGCAAAGAAGGCAGACGAGCAGTACTTC.

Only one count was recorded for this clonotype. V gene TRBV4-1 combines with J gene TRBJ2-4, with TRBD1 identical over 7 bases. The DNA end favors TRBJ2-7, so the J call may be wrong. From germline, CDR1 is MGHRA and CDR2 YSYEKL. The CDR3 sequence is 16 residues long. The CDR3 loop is CASSPPGQRRSYEQYF. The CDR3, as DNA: TGCGCCAGCAGCCCACCGGGACAGCGACGATCCTACGAGCAGTACTTC.

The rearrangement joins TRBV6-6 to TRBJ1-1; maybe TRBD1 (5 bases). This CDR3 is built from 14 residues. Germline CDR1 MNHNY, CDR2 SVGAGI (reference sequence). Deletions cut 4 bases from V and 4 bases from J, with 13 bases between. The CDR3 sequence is CASSCSLGGTEAFF. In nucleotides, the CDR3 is TGTGCCAGCAGTTGCTCGTTGGGGGGCACTGAAGCTTTCTTT.

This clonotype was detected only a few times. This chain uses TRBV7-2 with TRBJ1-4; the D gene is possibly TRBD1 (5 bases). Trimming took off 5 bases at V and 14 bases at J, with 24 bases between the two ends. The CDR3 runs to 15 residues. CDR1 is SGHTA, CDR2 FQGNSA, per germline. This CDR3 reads CASSDPSQGSGSLFF. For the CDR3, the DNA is TGTGCCAGCAGCGATCCCAGTCAGGGTTCGGGATCGCTGTTTTTT.

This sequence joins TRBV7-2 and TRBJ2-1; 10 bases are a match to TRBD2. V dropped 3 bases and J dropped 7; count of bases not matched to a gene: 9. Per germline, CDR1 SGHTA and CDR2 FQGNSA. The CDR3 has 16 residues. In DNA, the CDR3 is TGTGCCAGCAGCTTTAATAGCGGGGGGATGGGAAATGAGCAGTTCTTC. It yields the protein CASSFNSGGMGNEQFF.

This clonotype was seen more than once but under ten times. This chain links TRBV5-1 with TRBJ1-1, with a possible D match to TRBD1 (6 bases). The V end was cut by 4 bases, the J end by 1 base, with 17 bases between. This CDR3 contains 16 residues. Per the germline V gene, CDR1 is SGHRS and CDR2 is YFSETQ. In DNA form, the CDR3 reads TGCGCCAGCAGCCTACCTAGGGGGGAGACGAACACTGAAGCTTTCTTT. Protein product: CASSLPRGETNTEAFF.

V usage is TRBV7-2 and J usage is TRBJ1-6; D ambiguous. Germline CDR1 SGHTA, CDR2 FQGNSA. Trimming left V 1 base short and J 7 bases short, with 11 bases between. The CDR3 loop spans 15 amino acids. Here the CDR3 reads CASSLDGRWNSPLHF. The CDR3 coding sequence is TGTGCCAGCAGCTTAGACGGGCGGTGGAATTCACCCCTCCACTTT.